This T cell receptor beta chain was sequenced during a study of cytomegalovirus exposure and HLA in healthy donors. The CDR3 has 13 residues. Unmatched junction bases numbered 5, after V lost 5 bases and J lost 5 bases. CDR1 and CDR2 (germline): MGHRA, YSYEKL. Researchers ran the PCR with 60 Vbeta and 13 Jbeta primers. TCRdb keeps only in-frame clones here, not all; method: immunoSEQ multiplex PCR. The sample yields 140,000 to 150,000 clones, approximately 70% seen once. The chain recombines TRBV4-1 with TRBJ2-5, with 7 bases that match TRBD2. Sequenced input: PBMCs. This TCR was recovered from a woman aged 60-70 years in good health and CMV-seropositive. The CDR3 spells CASSWEGFETQYF. CDR3 nucleotides: TGCGCCAGCAGCTGGGAGGGTTTTGAGACCCAGTACTTC.